This is a list of T cell receptor beta chains from one sample in a study of T cells in Graves' hyperthyroidism and ophthalmopathy. TCRdb re-derived calls from the multiplex PCR reads in MiXCR, one entry per CDR3 protein. This sample yields 550,000 to 700,000 distinct CDR3 sequences, of which about 14% are seen a single time; approximately 4.2% belongs to the top ten. The specimen was blood. These receptors all come from a woman between 40 and 55 years old with Graves' ophthalmopathy. CDR3s include the opening cysteine and the closing phenylalanine or tryptophan. A D gene is named only where the DNA matches it firmly. A row's size may be missing; if present it is once, few, many or a size class.

>few|-|TRBJ1-5|TRBV19
TGTGCCAGTAGTATACTGACAGGCTATCAGCCCCAGCATTTT
CASSILTGYQPQHF
>many|-|TRBJ1-1|TRBV20-1
TGCAGTGCTAGATTGGAGCCTGAAGCTTTCTTT
CSARLEPEAFF
>few|-|TRBJ2-4|TRBV20-1
TGCAGTGCTAGGCCCCAGCTGCTAGCCAAAAACATTCAGTACTTC
CSARPQLLAKNIQYF
>few|TRBD1|TRBJ1-2|TRBV7-9
TGTGCCAGCAGTCCGACAGGGGCCGGGAACTATGGCTACACCTTC
CASSPTGAGNYGYTF
>-|-|TRBJ2-2|TRBV19
TGTGCCACCCCTACTGGGGCCGGGGAGCTGTTTTTT
CATPTGAGELFF
>many|-|TRBJ1-3|TRBV12-3/TRBV12-4
TGTGCCAGCAGAAGGGGCTCTGGAAACACCATATATTTT
CASRRGSGNTIYF
>few|-|TRBJ2-5|TRBV5-1
TGCGCCAGCTGGGCCCTCCACGGGGAGACCCAGTACTTC
CASWALHGETQYF
>-|TRBD2|TRBJ2-2|TRBV9
TGTGCCAGCAGCGTTTTCTCGCGGCTAGCGGGCACCGGGGAGCTGTTTTTT
CASSVFSRLAGTGELFF
>few|TRBD2|TRBJ2-7|TRBV11-1
TGTGCCAGCAGCCTATCGGGACTAGCGGGAGGGCCCTCCTACGAGCAGTACTTC
CASSLSGLAGGPSYEQYF
>-|-|TRBJ1-2|TRBV29-1
TGCAGCGTTGACCCGGGGGGCCGGGCCGAGTATGGCTACACCTTC
CSVDPGGRAEYGYTF
>many|-|TRBJ2-2|TRBV7-2
TGTGCCAGCAGCTTAGTTGGGCGGAACACCGGGGAGCTGTTTTTT
CASSLVGRNTGELFF
>-|TRBD1|TRBJ2-7|TRBV12-3/TRBV12-4
TGTGCCAGCAGTTTATCAGGGGGTATGAGCGAGCAGTACTTC
CASSLSGGMSEQYF
>many|-|TRBJ2-7|TRBV20-1
TGCAGTGCTCGGCAGGACCCCTACGAGCAGTACTTC
CSARQDPYEQYF
>many|-|TRBJ1-5|TRBV19
TGTGCCAGTAGTATTGGTGGGGTGATCAATCAGCCCCAGCATTTT
CASSIGGVINQPQHF
>many|TRBD1|TRBJ2-6|TRBV28
TGTGCCAGCAGTTTCGTAGTCGGGACAGGGGTTTCTGGGGCCAACGTCCTGACTTTC
CASSFVVGTGVSGANVLTF
>few|TRBD1|TRBJ2-5|TRBV12-3/TRBV12-4
TGTGCCAGCAGGAACAACAGGGGTGGAGAGACCCAGTACTTC
CASRNNRGGETQYF
>-|TRBD2|TRBJ2-7|TRBV5-1
TGCGCCAGCAGTACCAGGGTGGGCAGCGGGAGTTTCCACGAGCAGTACTTC
CASSTRVGSGSFHEQYF
>many|TRBD1|TRBJ1-2|TRBV6-2/TRBV6-3
TGTGCCAGCACTGGAGGGACAGACCCGTTCGGGGGCTATGGCTACACCTTC
CASTGGTDPFGGYGYTF
>many|-|TRBJ2-2|TRBV24-1
TGTGCCACCAACGGCCGCGTGTCCGGGGAGCTGTTTTTT
CATNGRVSGELFF
>few|-|TRBJ2-7|TRBV30
TGTGCCTGGAATTCCCTCTTCTACGAGCAGTACTTC
CAWNSLFYEQYF
>many|-|TRBJ2-7|TRBV28
TGTGCCAGCAGTTCCCCTATAAAGCAGTACTTC
CASSSPIKQYF
>many|-|TRBJ2-6|TRBV10-3
TGTGCCATCAGTGAGCCAGAGGGGTCGGCTAGCAGTAGGGCTGGGGCCAACGTCCTGACTTTC
CAISEPEGSASSRAGANVLTF
>many|TRBD1|TRBJ2-5|TRBV19
TGTGCCAGTAGTAACTTACCGGGACAGCCGAACCAAGAGACCCAGTACTTC
CASSNLPGQPNQETQYF
>many|TRBD2|TRBJ2-5|TRBV2
TGTGCCAGCAGTGTTAGCGGGAGTTTGGGGACCCAGTACTTC
CASSVSGSLGTQYF
>many|-|TRBJ2-7|TRBV29-1
TGCAGCGCCCAGCTCGGCTACGAGCAGTACTTC
CSAQLGYEQYF
>many|-|TRBJ2-2|TRBV12-5
TGTGCTAGTGGTTCAGGGACCGGGGAGCTGTTTTTT
CASGSGTGELFF
>many|TRBD2|TRBJ2-2|TRBV24-1
TGTGCCACCAGTGAACGCGGGAGAGGTGCCGGGGAGCTGTTTTTT
CATSERGRGAGELFF
>many|-|TRBJ2-5|TRBV6-5
TGTGCCAGCAGTTCAGCAGGGATCCAAGAGACCCAGTACTTC
CASSSAGIQETQYF
>many|-|TRBJ1-1|TRBV12-3/TRBV12-4
TGTGCCAGCAGTCCCGCCGGTCAACACACTGAAGCTTTCTTT
CASSPAGQHTEAFF
>-|TRBD1|TRBJ1-5|TRBV6-1
TGTGCCAGCAGTGATATCCGGGACAGGAATCAGCCCCAGCATTTT
CASSDIRDRNQPQHF
>many|-|TRBJ1-5|TRBV2
TGTGCCAGCAGTGAGGAACAATATCAGCCCCAGCATTTT
CASSEEQYQPQHF
>-|-|TRBJ2-5|TRBV7-9
TGTGCCAGCAGCTTGGGACCGAGCAGCCAAGAGACCCAGTACTTC
CASSLGPSSQETQYF
>-|TRBD1|TRBJ2-7|TRBV11-2
TGTGCCAGCAGCGGGACAGTCGGCGAGCAGTACTTC
CASSGTVGEQYF
>many|-|TRBJ2-2|TRBV5-1
TGCGCCAGCAGCTTTGGGCGGACCAACACCGGGGAGCTGTTTTTT
CASSFGRTNTGELFF
>many|TRBD1|TRBJ2-7|TRBV27
TGTGCCAGCAGTTTTCAGGGACAGGGAAACGAGCAGTACTTC
CASSFQGQGNEQYF
>many|-|TRBJ1-2|TRBV6-2/TRBV6-3
TGTGCCAGCAGAACCACTAAAGTTGCTAACTATGGCTACACCTTC
CASRTTKVANYGYTF
>few|-|TRBJ1-1|TRBV6-1
TGTGCCAGCAGCCCCCGGGGCGGGGGCCGAAACACTGAAGCTTTCTTT
CASSPRGGGRNTEAFF
>many|-|TRBJ2-5|TRBV7-2
TGTGCCAGCAGCTTAGAGGTGTACCAAGAGACCCAGTACTTC
CASSLEVYQETQYF
>many|TRBD2|TRBJ2-7|TRBV20-1
TGCAGTGCTAGAGAAATGGGACTAGCGGGAGGTTTGAACGAGCAGTACTTC
CSAREMGLAGGLNEQYF
>-|-|TRBJ1-1|TRBV6-5
TGTGCCAGCAGTTACTCTTTAGGGTTCATCGGGGAAGCTTTCTTT
CASSYSLGFIGEAFF
>few|-|TRBJ2-5|TRBV29-1
TGCAGCTATACAGACTCAGAGACCCAGTACTTC
CSYTDSETQYF
>many|-|TRBJ2-7|TRBV28
TGTGCCAGCAGTTTTACGGGACGGTCGGAGGAGCAGTACTTC
CASSFTGRSEEQYF
>many|TRBD2|TRBJ2-4|TRBV7-3
TGTGCCAGCTTGGGGGGGAAGGCCAAAAACATTCAGTACTTC
CASLGGKAKNIQYF
>-|TRBD1|TRBJ2-7|TRBV6-2/TRBV6-3
TGTGCCAGCAGCTACGGGACAGATACGATCTACGAGCAGTACTTC
CASSYGTDTIYEQYF
>many|-|TRBJ1-2|TRBV4-1
TGCGCCAGCAGCCAACCGGGAGAGAGGGGACGGGGCTACACCTTC
CASSQPGERGRGYTF
>many|-|TRBJ1-2|TRBV20-1
TGCAGTGCTAGTGAGGCTTATGGCTACACCTTC
CSASEAYGYTF
>many|-|TRBJ2-2|TRBV10-3
TGTGCCATCAGTGATAAAACCAGCACCGGGGAGCTGTTTTTT
CAISDKTSTGELFF
>few|TRBD2|TRBJ2-7|TRBV6-5
TGTGCCAGCAGTTCCCCGGGTAGCGGGAGGTACGAGCAGTACTTC
CASSSPGSGRYEQYF
>many|-|TRBJ2-5|TRBV12-3/TRBV12-4
TGTGCCAGCAACGACGGGGGCACCCTCCAAGAGACCCAGTACTTC
CASNDGGTLQETQYF